This section outlines one TCR beta chain sequence together with its context. Antigen specificity is unknown. The data belong to a study of T cell responses to AZD1222 COVID-19 vaccine. Germline lookup yields CDR1 MNHNY and CDR2 SVGAGI (reference sequence). The CDR3 length is 12 residues. The germline V and J ends were trimmed by 11 bases and 6 bases, with 17 bases remaining between them. Using immunoSEQ multiplex PCR, the repertoire was profiled, and TCRdb retains in-frame clones only, with some absent. The data contain around 130,000 clones, around 90% of them singletons. Study-level results: Females made up more of the donors, who were largely white British, and clonal diversity may have come out too low. Spike-specific TCR breadth and depth both grew after two AZD1222 doses.

The specimen comprised peripheral blood, sampled on day 0 of AZD1222 vaccination. The chain uses TRBV6-6 and TRBJ2-7; D possibly corresponds to TRBD1 (6 bases). This receptor was obtained from an adult in good health. Here the CDR3 reads CASRSGAPEQYF. The CDR3 DNA follows: TGTGCCTCCCGGTCAGGGGCACCCGAGCAGTACTTC.